This T cell receptor (beta chain) was documented in a study of blood T cells in healthy people across ages. The wider study: Template switching picked up about one barcoded beta molecule for each two T cells. Points from the study as a whole: Diversity figures derived from one million T cells were judged to underestimate the true value.

Sample-barcoded 5' priming and a J-beta primer mix drove a second PCR of roughly 7 to 11 cycles. In TCRdb, the 5' RACE reads were re-called with MiXCR into one record per CDR3 protein. The repertoire holds approximately 680,000 distinct CDR3 sequences, with roughly 30% as singletons. A word on this clonotype: What it binds is not known.

The specimen sequenced was blood. This TCR was recovered from a woman of 80 years or more in good health.

The CDR3 protein is CASSRGGPTGELFF. The CDR3, as DNA: TGTGCCAGCAGTCGGGGGGGGCCGACCGGGGAGCTGTTTTTT. The chain combines TRBV11-1 with TRBJ2-2, with 8 bases fitting TRBD2. The CDR3 contains 14 residues. V lost 6 bases, J lost 5 bases, and 5 bases stayed unmatched. Per the germline V gene, CDR1 is SGHAT and CDR2 is FQDESV (reference sequence).